Listed below are T cell receptor beta chains from one sample, sequenced in a study of blood T cell repertoires in COVID-19. Sequenced by immunoSEQ multiplex PCR; TCRdb stores in-frame clones only, minus some. The table has roughly 410,000 clones, around nine tenths seen once. The sample taken for sequencing was peripheral blood. The receptors here all came from a woman between 40 and 55 years old with COVID-19, enrolled during active disease. The CDR3 runs from the conserved cysteine through the conserved F or W.

j_call	v_call	cdr3_aa
TRBJ1-6	TRBV18	CASSPRSTGNSPLHF
TRBJ1-2	TRBV9	CASSVDQGSRGYTF
TRBJ1-5	TRBV18	CASSPLYRQGEQPQHF
TRBJ1-1	TRBV19	CATQTGLRTEAFF
TRBJ2-3	TRBV30	CAWVGTLGTQYF
TRBJ2-3	TRBV5-4	CASSFAVGDTDTQYF
TRBJ2-1	TRBV7-2	CASSPGGPGLLNEQFF
TRBJ1-1	TRBV12-3/TRBV12-4	CASSLTGWTEAFF
TRBJ1-5	TRBV2	CASTRGQGGNQPQHF
TRBJ2-1	TRBV2	CASSTSGGPSNEQFF
TRBJ1-4	TRBV5-5	CASSGTGTGALRLFF